What follows are 22 T cell receptor beta chains derived from one specimen sequenced in a study of blood T cells in healthy people across ages. The use of a sample-barcoded 5' primer and a J-beta primer mix characterized a second PCR of about 7 to 12 cycles. TCRdb ran MiXCR on the 5' RACE reads and lists one entry per CDR3 protein. Here the sample spans about 800,000 distinct CDR3 sequences, roughly 25% being singletons. The same data also contributed to another study, on T cells of mothers and their children.

Sequencing was carried out using blood. These receptors were collected from a boy aged 10-17 years in good health.

This clonotype has at least ten counts. The chain links TRBV27 to TRBJ2-4; D possibly matches TRBD1 or TRBD2 (6 bases each). The CDR3 consists of 15 residues. The germline CDR1 and CDR2 sequences are MNHEY and SMNVEV (reference sequence). The V end was cut by 5 bases, the J end by 3 bases, with 14 bases between. The CDR3 DNA reads TGTGCCAGCAGTGCGGGACAACTGGTCAAAAACATTCAGTACTTC. Protein: CASSAGQLVKNIQYF.

V and J are TRBV7-2 and TRBJ2-1; a weak D match, TRBD1 (6 bases). The tail of the sequence fits TRBJ2-7 better, so the J call may be wrong. Germline CDR1 and CDR2: SGHTA and FQGNSA. The CDR3 runs to 15 residues. The CDR3 region has the DNA TGTGCCAGCAGCTTAGATCAGGGGCTCTCCTACGAGCAGTACTTC. This translates into CASSLDQGLSYEQYF.

This clonotype was seen a few times. The chain combines TRBV7-2 with TRBJ2-7; 10 bases are shared with TRBD1. V gave up 5 bases and J gave up 3 bases; unmatched junction bases: 7. This CDR3 contains 15 residues. Germline lookup yields CDR1 SGHTA and CDR2 FQGNSA. In DNA form, the CDR3 reads TGTGCCAGCAGCCGGCGGACAGGGGGGAACTACGAGCAGTACTTC. This codes for CASSRRTGGNYEQYF.

A remark on this clonotype: A read error may account for a junction end that differs from germline. V is TRBV6-2 or TRBV6-3 and J is TRBJ1-5, with D unclear. Germline CDR1 MNHEY, CDR2 SVGEGT. This CDR3 has 18 amino acids. In nucleotides, the CDR3 is TGTGCCTGCAGTTACGGAAGGCAGAAAAAGATTAGCAATCAGCCCCAGCATTTT. This encodes CACSYGRQKKISNQPQHF.

This chain links TRBV29-1 with TRBJ1-3; D is unresolved. V shed 4 bases and J shed 8 bases, with 12 bases lying between them. CDR1 is SQVTM and CDR2 is ANQGSEA in the germline V gene. This CDR3 spans 12 amino acids. The CDR3: CSVGAAGDTIYF. CDR3 nucleotide sequence: TGCAGCGTTGGGGCGGCCGGGGACACCATATATTTT.

This clonotype was seen a handful of times. The chain recombines TRBV29-1 with TRBJ2-6; D gene unclear. V gave up 0 bases and J gave up 0 bases, with 6 bases separating them. Germline V gives CDR1 SQVTM, CDR2 ANQGSEA. The CDR3 covers 15 residues. CDR3 sequence (DNA): TGCAGCGTTGAAGATCCCGACTCTGGGGCCAACGTCCTGACTTTC. This sequence encodes CSVEDPDSGANVLTF.

The chain employs TRBV12-3 or TRBV12-4 and TRBJ2-5; perhaps TRBD1 as D (5 bases). CDR3 length: 14 residues. Trimming removed 1 base from V and 0 bases from J, with 6 bases in between. This CDR3 reads CASSLETDQETQYF. In DNA form, the CDR3 reads TGTGCCAGCAGTTTAGAGACAGACCAAGAGACCCAGTACTTC.

This clonotype was found a few times. This sequence joins TRBV13 and TRBJ1-1; D call uncertain. Germline lookup yields CDR1 PRHDT and CDR2 FYEKMQ (reference sequence). V lost 4 bases and J lost 1, with 10 bases in between. The CDR3 totals 14 residues. The CDR3 is CASSSGPTNTEAFF. CDR3 DNA: TGTGCCAGCAGCTCTGGACCGACGAACACTGAAGCTTTCTTT.

V and J are TRBV21-1 and TRBJ1-1; TRBD1 was called by the table and not checked on the DNA. TRBV21-1 is assigned pseudogene status. The CDR3 is made up of 16 amino acids. CDR3 residues: CASSKTSWQGTTEAFF. The CDR3 coding sequence is TGTGCCAGCAGCAAAACCTCATGGCAGGGGACCACTGAAGCTTTCTTT.

This clonotype has only a few counts. The V and J genes are TRBV29-1 and TRBJ1-2; TRBD1 matches at 9 bases. V lost 1 base to trimming and J lost 7 bases; unmatched junction nucleotides: 4. The CDR3 is made up of 13 amino acids. The germline V gene has CDR1 SQVTM and CDR2 ANQGSEA. DNA for the CDR3: TGCAGCGTTGAAGCACAGGGGGCGCGTGGCTACACCTTC. Its protein product is CSVEAQGARGYTF.

This clonotype was seen more than once but under ten times. The genes are TRBV7-9 and TRBJ1-4; TRBD1 matches 8 bases. J gave up 7 bases and V 0 bases, and 7 bases lay outside the gene matches. Germline V CDR1 and CDR2: SEHNR, FQNEAQ (reference sequence). The CDR3 runs 16 residues. As DNA, the CDR3 is TGTGCCAGCAGCTTAGCGAGACAGGGGACGTTTGAAAAACTGTTTTTT. This encodes CASSLARQGTFEKLFF.

This clonotype was counted between two and nine times. The rearrangement joins TRBV29-1 to TRBJ2-3; 9 bases map to TRBD2. The CDR3 runs 12 residues. Trimming took 6 bases from V and 6 from J; bases not matched to a gene: 4. Germline V gene lookup returns CDR1 SQVTM and CDR2 ANQGSEA. The CDR3 bases are TGCAGCGTCAAGCGGGGGGTGGATACGCAGTATTTT. It is translated as CSVKRGVDTQYF.

This rearrangement joins TRBV12-3 or TRBV12-4 to TRBJ1-1, with D possibly TRBD1 on 5 matching bases. Between the trimmed V and J ends, which lost 5 bases and 4 bases, there was a span of 14 bases. This CDR3 has 14 amino acids. CDR3 region: CASSRCGGGTEAFF. In DNA, the CDR3 is TGTGCCAGCAGTCGCTGTGGCGGGGGCACTGAAGCTTTCTTT.

The genes are TRBV20-1 and TRBJ2-7, with 12 bases identical to TRBD2. CDR3 length equals 16 residues. Germline trimming cut 0 bases from V and 3 bases from J; bases unmatched to any gene: 6. Germline V gene lookup returns CDR1 DFQATT and CDR2 SNEGSKA (reference sequence). The CDR3 DNA reads TGCAGTGCTAGAGATCTTACTAGCGGGGGGATCTACGAGCAGTACTTC. This gives the protein CSARDLTSGGIYEQYF.

The gene calls are TRBV29-1 and TRBJ1-1; D is possibly TRBD1 (5 bases). This CDR3 contains 13 residues. V was shortened by 6 bases and J by 0 bases, with 11 bases between the two germline ends. The germline gives CDR1 SQVTM, CDR2 ANQGSEA. CDR3 bases: TGCAGCGTATGCCGACAGCTGAACACTGAAGCTTTCTTT. Amino acids: CSVCRQLNTEAFF.

The V and J genes are TRBV11-2 and TRBJ2-6; 7 bases fit TRBD1. The length of the CDR3 is 19 residues. Germline V lookup: CDR1 SGHAT, CDR2 FQNNGV. The trim removed 4 bases at V and 4 bases at J, leaving 16 bases unmatched. CDR3 sequence (DNA): TGTGCCAGCAGCTCCCCTGTCCGGGACAGAGATCGAGGGGCCAACGTCCTGACTTTC. As protein: CASSSPVRDRDRGANVLTF.

This chain connects TRBV20-1 to TRBJ2-1; no definite D call. Near its end, the DNA agrees better with TRBJ2-7, so the J call may be wrong. The germline V gene encodes CDR1 DFQATT and CDR2 SNEGSKA (reference sequence). The CDR3 spans 17 residues. DNA of the CDR3: TGCAGTGCTAGAACACGAGGTAGCTCCCCTAAATTATACGAGCAGTACTTC. Residues: CSARTRGSSPKLYEQYF.

V gene TRBV5-6 combines with J gene TRBJ2-1, with TRBD2 matching 7 bases. The CDR3 totals 15 residues. V shed 4 bases and J 2 bases; nucleotides not matched to a gene: 6. Germline V gene data show CDR1 as SGHDT and CDR2 as YYEEEE. CDR3 residues: CASSAGLPAYNEQFF. For the CDR3, the DNA is TGTGCCAGCAGCGCGGGACTACCGGCCTACAATGAGCAGTTCTTC.

The rearrangement joins TRBV12-3 or TRBV12-4 to TRBJ2-5; D possibly corresponds to TRBD1 (5 bases). The DNA end lines up better with TRBJ2-1; the J call may be wrong. CDR3 length: 15 amino acids. In nucleotides, the CDR3 is TGTGCCAGCAGCATAGGGGTCCTCAAATCCGATGAGCAGTTCTTC. It yields the protein CASSIGVLKSDEQFF.

This chain joins TRBV7-9 and TRBJ1-1; 7 positions match TRBD1. The CDR3 runs to 14 residues. The germline CDR1 and CDR2 sequences are SEHNR and FQNEAQ (reference sequence). V shed 6 bases, J shed 3 bases, and the junction held 7 bases outside the gene matches. This CDR3 is CASSLQTGDTEAFF. CDR3 DNA: TGTGCCAGCAGTCTTCAAACAGGGGACACTGAAGCTTTCTTT.

The table lists this clonotype with a few counts. The chain carries TRBV20-1 and TRBJ2-1; weak D call: TRBD1 (6 bases). The closer fit of TRBJ2-5 to the DNA end suggests the J call may be wrong. Germline assignment: CDR1 DFQATT and CDR2 SNEGSKA (reference sequence). This CDR3 has 15 amino acids. DNA for the CDR3: TGCAGTGCTAGAGAAAACAGGGTAATGAAAGAGACCCAGTACTTC. Encoded protein: CSARENRVMKETQYF.

A word on this clonotype: One junction end disagrees with the germline gene, perhaps due to a read error. The V and J genes are TRBV13 and TRBJ2-5, with TRBD2 matching 13 bases. The CDR3 has 17 residues. Germline values: CDR1 PRHDT, CDR2 FYEKMQ (reference sequence). This CDR3 reads CASSSRLAGGREEAQYF. The DNA for the CDR3 is TGTGCCAGCAGCTCGAGACTAGCGGGGGGCCGCGAAGAGGCCCAGTACTTC.